This T cell receptor (beta chain) was documented in a study of response to subunit inactivated influenza vaccine. General study results and limits: There was a suggestion from the authors that each seasonal influenza vaccination recruits few new T cells.

In TCRdb, the RT-PCR reads were re-called with MiXCR into one record per CDR3 protein. The repertoire holds about 540,000 distinct CDR3 sequences, with roughly a quarter as singletons. As concerns this clonotype: What it binds is not known.

The CDR3 sequence is 12 residues long. Per germline, CDR1 GTSNPN and CDR2 SVGIG (reference sequence). V lost 4 bases to trimming and J lost 6 bases, with 12 bases between them. A further study also used this sample, focusing on T cells expressing NK-cell markers. As that report states: In generating TCR beta cDNA, 5'RACE template switching with UMIs was used. Among several donors, these clonotypes also ranked first in the CD3+CD56-NKG2C+ fraction.

The chain recombines TRBV30 with TRBJ1-1; no reliable D call. This clonotype was obtained from a man in his fifties who received an inactivated influenza vaccine. The specimen comprised CD4+ T cells sorted from PBMCs, sampled about 11 days after vaccination. The CDR3 DNA sequence: TGTGCCTGGACCCCCCTCAGCGCTGAAGCTTTCTTT. It specifies CAWTPLSAEAFF.